Below, 9 T cell receptor beta chains from the same sample are listed, as sequenced in a study of blood T cell repertoires in COVID-19. Repertoires were generated with immunoSEQ multiplex PCR, while TCRdb's copy carries only in-frame clones and drops some. Of some 150,000 clones listed, 75% to 90% were seen once; the top ten hold more than 2%. Material: peripheral blood. The receptors stem from a man in his sixties or seventies with acute or convalescent COVID-19.

This clone was recorded once. The V gene is TRBV28, the J gene TRBJ2-2, with TRBD1 matching over 11 bases. V was clipped by 7 bases and J by 4 bases; unmatched bases: 11. The germline V gene encodes CDR1 MDHEN and CDR2 SYDVKM. The CDR3 has 17 residues. The CDR3 region has the DNA TGTGCCAGCACCGGGGGAACCGGGACAGGGGGCACCGGGGAGCTGTTTTTT. It codes for CASTGGTGTGGTGELFF.

J is TRBJ1-3 and V is TRBV7-2, with no clear D. Trimming took off 4 bases at V and 3 bases at J, with 10 bases between the two ends. The CDR3 extends over 14 amino acids. Germline V gene lookup returns CDR1 SGHTA and CDR2 FQGNSA. CDR3 residues: CASSSGLGGNTIYF. In nucleotides, the CDR3 is TGTGCCAGCAGCTCCGGGTTGGGTGGAAACACCATATATTTT.

This clone was counted once. CDR3 in DNA: TGTGCCACCAGTGATTTAGGGACTAGCGATTACAATGAGCAGTTCTTC. Translated: CATSDLGTSDYNEQFF. This rearrangement joins TRBV24-1 to TRBJ2-1; 10 bases align to TRBD2. The CDR3 totals 16 residues. V dropped 1 base and J dropped 4; count of bases not matched to a gene: 3. The germline gives CDR1 KGHDR, CDR2 SFDVKD.

The chain couples TRBV18 to TRBJ2-1; D is perhaps TRBD1 (6 bases). Between the trimmed V and J ends, which lost 6 bases and 10 bases, there was a span of 31 bases. This CDR3 has 18 residues. The germline V gene encodes CDR1 KGHSH and CDR2 LQKENI. The CDR3 spells CASSPDGGRRALRGEQFF. The CDR3 bases are TGTGCCAGCTCTCCTGACGGAGGCAGGCGGGCTTTGAGGGGGGAGCAGTTCTTC.

The chain links TRBV19 to TRBJ2-5; 11 bases agree with TRBD1. J lost 4 bases, V lost 5 bases, and 9 bases had no gene match. CDR3 size: 16 residues. Germline loops: CDR1 LNHDA, CDR2 SQIVND (reference sequence). In nucleotides, the CDR3 is TGTGCCAGTAGTCCGCCGGGACAGGGGGGACGAGAGACCCAGTACTTC. It is translated as CASSPPGQGGRETQYF.

The chain has TRBV5-5 and TRBJ1-5; D gene unclear. The CDR3 consists of 13 residues. V was trimmed by 2 bases and J by 7 bases, leaving 10 bases between them. The germline gives CDR1 SGHKS, CDR2 YYEKEE (reference sequence). CDR3 sequence: CASSFGENQPQHF. The DNA for the CDR3 is TGTGCCAGCAGCTTCGGGGAGAACCAGCCCCAGCATTTT.

J is TRBJ2-7 and V is TRBV19; TRBD2 might be the D (6 bases). V was clipped by 3 bases and J by 3 bases, with 15 bases between them. The CDR3 has 15 amino acids. Germline CDR1 and CDR2: LNHDA and SQIVND (reference sequence). CDR3: CASSIRGRLGYEQYF. CDR3 nucleotide sequence: TGTGCCAGTAGTATCCGGGGGAGGCTGGGCTACGAGCAGTACTTC.

The J gene is TRBJ1-4, the V gene TRBV19; the D gene is possibly TRBD1 (6 bases). Trimming pared 3 bases from V and 6 bases from J, leaving 11 bases between. The germline V gene encodes CDR1 LNHDA and CDR2 SQIVND (reference sequence). The CDR3 has 14 residues. This CDR3 reads CASSIGQPYEKLFF. CDR3 DNA: TGTGCCAGTAGTATTGGACAGCCTTATGAAAAACTGTTTTTT.

J is TRBJ2-5 and V is TRBV19; 8 positions agree with TRBD2. This CDR3 spans 14 amino acids. J was trimmed by 5 bases and V by 3 bases; bases with no gene match: 5. The germline V gene encodes CDR1 LNHDA and CDR2 SQIVND (reference sequence). CDR3 DNA: TGTGCCAGTAGTATGGGCGGGGGGCAGGAGACCCAGTACTTC. Translated: CASSMGGGQETQYF.